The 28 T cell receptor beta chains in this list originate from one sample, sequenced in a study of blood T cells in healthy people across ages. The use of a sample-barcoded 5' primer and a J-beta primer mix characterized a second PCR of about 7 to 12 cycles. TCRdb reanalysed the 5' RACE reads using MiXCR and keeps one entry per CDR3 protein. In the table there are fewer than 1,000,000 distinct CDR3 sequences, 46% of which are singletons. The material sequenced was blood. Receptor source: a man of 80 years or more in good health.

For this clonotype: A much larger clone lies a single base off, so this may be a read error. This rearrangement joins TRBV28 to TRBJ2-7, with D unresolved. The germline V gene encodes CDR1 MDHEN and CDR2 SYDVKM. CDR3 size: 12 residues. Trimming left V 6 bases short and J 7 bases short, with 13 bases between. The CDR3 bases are TGTGCCAGCAGGGAAAGGTACAATGAGCAGTACTTC. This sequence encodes CASRERYNEQYF.

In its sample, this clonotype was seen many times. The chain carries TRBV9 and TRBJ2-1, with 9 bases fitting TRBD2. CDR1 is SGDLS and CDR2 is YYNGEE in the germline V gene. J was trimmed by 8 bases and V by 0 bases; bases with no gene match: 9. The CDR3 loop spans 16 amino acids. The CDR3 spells CASSVEGSSGKDEQFF. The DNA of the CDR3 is TGTGCCAGCAGCGTAGAGGGGTCTAGCGGGAAGGATGAGCAGTTCTTC.

The CDR3: CASSQDGFSTDTQYF. CDR3 DNA sequence: TGCGCCAGCAGCCAAGATGGATTTAGCACAGATACGCAGTATTTT. The chain recombines TRBV4-1 with TRBJ2-3; D is unresolved. Trimming stripped 0 bases from V and 0 bases from J, with 7 bases between. CDR3 length equals 15 residues. Per germline, CDR1 MGHRA and CDR2 YSYEKL.

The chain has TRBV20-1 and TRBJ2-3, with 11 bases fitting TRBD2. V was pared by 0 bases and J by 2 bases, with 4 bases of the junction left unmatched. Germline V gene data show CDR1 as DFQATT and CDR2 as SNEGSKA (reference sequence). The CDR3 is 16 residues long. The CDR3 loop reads CSAREPLAGDTDTQYF. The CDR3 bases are TGCAGTGCTAGAGAACCACTAGCGGGAGACACAGATACGCAGTATTTT.

The CDR3 DNA follows: TGTGCCAGCAGTCCGGGGCCTCCGTCCTACGAGCAGTACTTC. Translation: CASSPGPPSYEQYF. The gene calls are TRBV27 and TRBJ2-7, with D perhaps given as TRBD1 or TRBD2 (5 bases each). The V gene lost 5 bases and the J gene lost 1 base, with 12 bases spanning the gap. CDR1 is MNHEY and CDR2 is SMNVEV in the germline V gene (reference sequence). This CDR3 contains 14 residues.

The CDR3: CASSQTRGRGQPQHF. For the CDR3, the DNA is TGTGCCAGCAGCCAAACCAGGGGGCGAGGTCAGCCCCAGCATTTT. The V gene is TRBV4-2, the J gene TRBJ1-5; TRBD1 matches at 8 bases. The V segment lost 2 bases and the J segment 6 bases; nucleotides outside the gene matches: 6. The CDR3 contains 15 residues. The germline V gene encodes CDR1 LGHNA and CDR2 YNFKEQ.

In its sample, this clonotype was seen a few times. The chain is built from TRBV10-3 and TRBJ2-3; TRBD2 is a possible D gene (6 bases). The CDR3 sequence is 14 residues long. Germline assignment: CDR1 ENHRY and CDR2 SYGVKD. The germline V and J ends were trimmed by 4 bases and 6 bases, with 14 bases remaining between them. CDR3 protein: CAISGGAGTDTQYF. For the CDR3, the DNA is TGTGCCATCAGTGGAGGAGCGGGTACGGATACGCAGTATTTT.

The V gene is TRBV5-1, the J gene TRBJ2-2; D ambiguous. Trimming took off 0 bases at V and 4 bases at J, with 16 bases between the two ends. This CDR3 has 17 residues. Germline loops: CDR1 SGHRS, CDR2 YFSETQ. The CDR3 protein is CASSLASLGSGTGELFF. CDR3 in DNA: TGCGCCAGCAGCTTGGCCAGTTTGGGATCGGGCACCGGGGAGCTGTTTTTT.

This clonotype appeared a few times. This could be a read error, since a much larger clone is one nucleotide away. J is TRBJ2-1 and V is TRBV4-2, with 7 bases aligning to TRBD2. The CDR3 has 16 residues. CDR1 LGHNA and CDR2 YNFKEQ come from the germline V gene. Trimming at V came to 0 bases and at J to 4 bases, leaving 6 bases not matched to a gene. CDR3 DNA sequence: TGTGCCAGCAGCCAAGAAGAACGAGCGGGATACAATGAGCAGTTCTTC. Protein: CASSQEERAGYNEQFF.

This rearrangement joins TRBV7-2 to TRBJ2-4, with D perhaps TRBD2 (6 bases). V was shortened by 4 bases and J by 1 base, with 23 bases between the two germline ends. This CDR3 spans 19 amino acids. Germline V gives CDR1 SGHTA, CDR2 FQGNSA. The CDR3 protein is CASSSPWGEVGRAKNIQYF. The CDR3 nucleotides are TGTGCCAGCAGCTCCCCCTGGGGGGAAGTGGGGCGTGCCAAAAACATTCAGTACTTC.

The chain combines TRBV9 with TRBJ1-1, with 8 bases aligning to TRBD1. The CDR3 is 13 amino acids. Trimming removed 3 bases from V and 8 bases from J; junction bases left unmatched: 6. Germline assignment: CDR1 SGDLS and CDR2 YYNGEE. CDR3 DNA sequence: TGTGCCAGCAGCGGATTTAGGGACAGGGAAGCTTTCTTT. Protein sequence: CASSGFRDREAFF.

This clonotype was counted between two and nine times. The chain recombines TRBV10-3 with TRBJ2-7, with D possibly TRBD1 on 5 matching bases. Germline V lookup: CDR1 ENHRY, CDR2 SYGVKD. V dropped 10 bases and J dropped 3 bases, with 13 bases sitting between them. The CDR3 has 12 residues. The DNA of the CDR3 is TGTGCCACCAAGGGGCAGAACTACGAGCAGTACTTC. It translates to CATKGQNYEQYF.

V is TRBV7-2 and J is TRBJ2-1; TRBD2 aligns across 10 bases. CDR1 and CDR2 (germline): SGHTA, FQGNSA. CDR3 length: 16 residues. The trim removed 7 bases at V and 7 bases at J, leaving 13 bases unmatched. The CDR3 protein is CASIDPGTSVRNEQFF. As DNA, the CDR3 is TGTGCCAGCATCGATCCAGGGACTAGCGTCCGGAATGAGCAGTTCTTC.

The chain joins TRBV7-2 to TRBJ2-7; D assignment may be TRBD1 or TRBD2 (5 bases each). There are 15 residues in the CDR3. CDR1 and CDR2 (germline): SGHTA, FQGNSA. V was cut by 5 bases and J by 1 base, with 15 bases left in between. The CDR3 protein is CASSHRGDWSYEQYF. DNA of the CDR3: TGTGCCAGCAGCCATCGGGGCGACTGGTCCTACGAGCAGTACTTC.

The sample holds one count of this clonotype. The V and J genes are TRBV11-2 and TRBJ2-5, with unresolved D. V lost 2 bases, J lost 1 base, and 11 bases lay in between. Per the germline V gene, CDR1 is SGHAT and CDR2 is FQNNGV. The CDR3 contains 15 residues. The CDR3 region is CASSLSDGSQETQYF. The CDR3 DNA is TGTGCCAGCAGCTTAAGTGACGGTAGCCAAGAGACCCAGTACTTC.

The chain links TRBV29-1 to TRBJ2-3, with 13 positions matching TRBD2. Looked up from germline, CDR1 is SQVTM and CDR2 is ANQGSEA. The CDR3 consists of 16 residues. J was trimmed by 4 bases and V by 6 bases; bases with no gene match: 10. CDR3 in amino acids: CSVDSGTSGTSDTQYF. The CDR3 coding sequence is TGCAGCGTCGACTCCGGGACTAGCGGGACATCAGATACGCAGTATTTT.

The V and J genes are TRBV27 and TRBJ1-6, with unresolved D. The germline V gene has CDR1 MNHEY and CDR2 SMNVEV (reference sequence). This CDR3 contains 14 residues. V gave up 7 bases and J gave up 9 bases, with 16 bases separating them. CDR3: CASTRRPGVSPLHF. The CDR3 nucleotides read TGTGCCAGCACCCGGAGACCGGGAGTTTCACCCCTCCACTTT.

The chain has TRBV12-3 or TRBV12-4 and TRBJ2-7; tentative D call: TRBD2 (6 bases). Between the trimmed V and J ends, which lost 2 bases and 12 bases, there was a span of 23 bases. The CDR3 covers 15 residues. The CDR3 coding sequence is TGTGCCAGCAGTTTAATCGGGGGAGTAGGGGAGACCCGGTACTTC. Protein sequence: CASSLIGGVGETRYF.

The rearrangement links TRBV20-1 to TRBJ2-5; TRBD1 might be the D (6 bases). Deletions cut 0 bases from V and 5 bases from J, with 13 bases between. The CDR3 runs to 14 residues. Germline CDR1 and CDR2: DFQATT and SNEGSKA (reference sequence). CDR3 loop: CSARDPGAAETQYF. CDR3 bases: TGCAGTGCTAGAGATCCAGGGGCCGCGGAGACCCAGTACTTC.

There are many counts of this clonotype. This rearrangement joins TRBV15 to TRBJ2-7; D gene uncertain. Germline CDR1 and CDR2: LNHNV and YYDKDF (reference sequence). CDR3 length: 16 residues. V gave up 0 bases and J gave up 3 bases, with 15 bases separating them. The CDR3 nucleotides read TGTGCCACCAGCAGAGATCCGCGAGATGAGAACTACGAGCAGTACTTC. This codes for CATSRDPRDENYEQYF.

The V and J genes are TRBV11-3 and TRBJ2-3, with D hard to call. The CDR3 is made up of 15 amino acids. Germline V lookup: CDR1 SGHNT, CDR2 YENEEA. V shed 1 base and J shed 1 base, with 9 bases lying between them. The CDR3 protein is CASSLGQIGTDTQYF. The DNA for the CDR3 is TGTGCCAGCAGCTTAGGACAAATCGGCACAGATACGCAGTATTTT.

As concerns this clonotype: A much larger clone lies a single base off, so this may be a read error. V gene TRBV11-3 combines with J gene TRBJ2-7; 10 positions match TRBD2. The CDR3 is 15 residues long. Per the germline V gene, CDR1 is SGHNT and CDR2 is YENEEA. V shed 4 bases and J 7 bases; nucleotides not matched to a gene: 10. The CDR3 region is CASSSPGLANNEQYF. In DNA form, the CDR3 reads TGTGCCAGCAGCTCCCCGGGACTAGCGAACAATGAGCAGTACTTC.

The CDR3, as DNA: TGTGCCAGCAGCTTAGGGGGAGGGGGATACGACGAGCAGTACTTC. Residues: CASSLGGGGYDEQYF. The V gene is TRBV7-6, the J gene TRBJ2-7, with a possible D match to TRBD2 (7 bases). The germline V gene has CDR1 SGHVS and CDR2 FNYEAQ. V lost 1 base and J lost 5, with 15 bases in between. This CDR3 is 15 amino acids long. The complete variable domain, with remaining parts taken from reference TRBV7-6 and TRBJ2-7, reads GAGVSQSPRYKVTKRGQDVALRCDPISGHVSLYWYRQALGQGPEFLTYFNYEAQQDKSGLPNDRFSAERPEGSISTLTIQRTEQRDSAMYRCASSLGGGGYDEQYFGPGTRLTVT.

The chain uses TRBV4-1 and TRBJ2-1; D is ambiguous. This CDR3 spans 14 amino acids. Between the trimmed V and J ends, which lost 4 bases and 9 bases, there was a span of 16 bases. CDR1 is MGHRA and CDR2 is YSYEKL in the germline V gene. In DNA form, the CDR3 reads TGCGCCAGCAGCCCCCCGACCCTGATGAGTGAGCAGTTCTTC. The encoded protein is CASSPPTLMSEQFF.

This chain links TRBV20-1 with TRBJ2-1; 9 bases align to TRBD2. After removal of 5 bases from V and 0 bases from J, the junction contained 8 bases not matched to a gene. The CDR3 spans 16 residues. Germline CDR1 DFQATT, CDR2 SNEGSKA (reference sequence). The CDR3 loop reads CSAPSPSGNSYNEQFF. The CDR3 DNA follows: TGCAGTGCTCCCTCTCCTAGCGGGAACTCCTACAATGAGCAGTTCTTC.

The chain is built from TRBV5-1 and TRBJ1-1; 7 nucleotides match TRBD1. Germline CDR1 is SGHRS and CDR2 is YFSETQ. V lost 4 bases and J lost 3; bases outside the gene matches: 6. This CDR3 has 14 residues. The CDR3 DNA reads TGCGCCAGCAGCGTGACAGGGACGCACACTGAAGCTTTCTTT. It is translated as CASSVTGTHTEAFF.

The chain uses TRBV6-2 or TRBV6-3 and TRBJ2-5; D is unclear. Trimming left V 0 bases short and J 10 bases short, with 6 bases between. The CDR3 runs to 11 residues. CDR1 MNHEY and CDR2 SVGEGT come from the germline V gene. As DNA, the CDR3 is TGTGCCAGCAGTTACTCAGTGGACCAGTACTTC. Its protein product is CASSYSVDQYF.

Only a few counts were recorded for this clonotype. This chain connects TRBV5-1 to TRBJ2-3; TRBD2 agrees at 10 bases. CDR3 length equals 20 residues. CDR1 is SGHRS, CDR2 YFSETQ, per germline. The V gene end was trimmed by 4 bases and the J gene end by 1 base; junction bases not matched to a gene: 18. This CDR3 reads CASSVISGTSVGSGTDTQYF. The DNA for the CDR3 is TGCGCCAGCAGCGTAATCTCCGGGACTAGCGTGGGCTCAGGCACAGATACGCAGTATTTT.